This passage covers 6 T cell receptor beta chains from one sample sequenced in a study of T cell clones after liver transplantation. Profiling relied on immunoSEQ multiplex PCR, and the TCRdb table lists in-frame clones only, not all of them. Here the sample spans around 30,000 clones, more than 90% being singletons. Sequencing was performed on CD8+ T cells from blood, taken 12 months after liver transplant. The receptors stem from a human patient who received a liver transplant. Some T cells may be supplied by the graft donor.

The chain links TRBV7-8 to TRBJ1-3; D not resolved. V was clipped by 1 base and J by 0 bases, with 7 bases between them. Germline V gene sequence: CDR1 SGHVS, CDR2 FQNEAQ. The CDR3 extends over 15 amino acids. CDR3 region: CASSLVGPSGNTIYF. CDR3 DNA sequence: TGTGCCAGCAGCTTAGTTGGGCCCTCTGGAAACACCATATATTTT.

The chain is built from TRBV21-1 and TRBJ2-7; TRBD1 is the table's D call and was not checked against the DNA. TRBV21-1 is assigned pseudogene status. This CDR3 has 13 residues. The CDR3 reads CASSQFYSYEQYF. The CDR3 DNA sequence: TGTGCCAGCAGCCAGTTTTATTCCTACGAGCAGTACTTC.

CDR3 region: CASSVVPGYEQYF. The CDR3 coding sequence is TGTGCCAGCAGCGTAGTACCCGGTTACGAGCAGTACTTC. V is TRBV9 and J is TRBJ2-7; D is unresolved. In germline, CDR1 is SGDLS, CDR2 YYNGEE. This CDR3 has 13 amino acids. Trimming removed 0 bases at V and 4 bases at J, with 8 bases between. The entire variable domain, with the rest obtained from reference TRBV9 and TRBJ2-7, is as follows: DSGVTQTPKHLITATGQRVTLRCSPRSGDLSVYWYQQSLDQGLQFLIQYYNGEERAKGNILERFSAQQFPDLHSELNLSSLELGDSALYFCASSVVPGYEQYFGPGTRLTVT.

The chain links TRBV4-3 to TRBJ2-1; 7 positions agree with TRBD2. The CDR3 covers 17 residues. Per germline, CDR1 LGHNA and CDR2 YSLEER. V trimming: 0 bases; J trimming: 6 bases; junction bases outside the gene matches: 11. This CDR3 reads CASSQEGASGFLNEQFF. The CDR3 DNA reads TGCGCCAGCAGCCAAGAAGGGGCTAGCGGATTCCTCAATGAGCAGTTCTTC.

A note on this clone: The same CDR3 can be traced to other DNA sequences in this sample. CDR3 sequence: CASSLGPNYEQYF. The CDR3 DNA reads as TGTGCCAGCAGCTTAGGCCCGAACTACGAGCAGTACTTC. The chain recombines TRBV11-2 with TRBJ2-7; D is unclear. The ends were cut back, 1 base at V and 3 bases at J, with 7 bases in the middle. The CDR3 length is 13 residues. In germline, CDR1 is SGHAT, CDR2 FQNNGV.

CDR3 DNA sequence: TGTGCCAGTAGTATAGCTCTCGGGCGGGAGGGACACATTCAGTACTTC. Residues: CASSIALGREGHIQYF. The chain combines TRBV19 with TRBJ2-4; the match to TRBD2 covers 9 bases. Germline assignment: CDR1 LNHDA and CDR2 SQIVND (reference sequence). The V segment lost 1 base and the J segment 8 bases; nucleotides outside the gene matches: 9. This CDR3 has 16 amino acids.